This TCR beta chain was identified during a study of blood T cells in healthy people across ages. Per sample, no less than 6 micrograms of total RNA were extracted. This clonotype was counted ten times or more. Germline V gives CDR1 MDHEN, CDR2 SYDVKM. This CDR3 has 15 amino acids. Trimming pared 9 bases from V and 2 bases from J, leaving 20 bases between. Together with a sample-barcoded 5' primer, a J-beta primer mix was included in a second PCR lasting about 6 to 11 cycles. Each cDNA molecule received a tag from a template-switch adaptor that had 12 random nucleotides. Via MiXCR, TCRdb re-called the 5' RACE reads, giving one row per CDR3 protein. The sample consists of about 1,500,000 distinct CDR3 sequences, 28% of them appearing once.

The V gene is TRBV28, the J gene TRBJ2-7, with D possibly being TRBD2 (7 bases). The sequenced material came from blood. The TCR was taken from a woman aged 25-40 years in good health. The CDR3 DNA follows: TGTGCCAGTGGGAGGGGGGCTAGCAGAACCTACGAGCAGTACTTC. Translating it yields CASGRGASRTYEQYF.